The rows below give T cell receptor beta chains drawn from one sample of a study of T-cell reconstitution after alpha-beta-depleted transplantation in children. TCRdb called the PCR reads again in MiXCR, with one record for every CDR3 protein. Of 130,000 to 150,000 distinct CDR3 sequences in the sample, 8.5% to 10% were seen once. Source: PBMCs, mostly from graft donor cells, taken 180 days after TCRalphabeta/CD19-depleted stem cell transplant. The receptors derive from a female patient between 2 and 15 years old who had a stem cell transplant for congenital amegakaryocytic thrombocytopenia, so the T cells may come from the graft donor. Each CDR3 is given with its conserved first and last residue. The D gene is left open where the match is weak. Expanded clones get a size class; other rows say once, few or many, or leave the size out.

>TRBJ2-5|-|few|TRBV5-6
TGTGCCAGCAGCCTTCGACAGGCGGAAGAGACCCAGTACTTC
CASSLRQAEETQYF
>TRBJ2-1|-|few|TRBV6-1
TGTGCCAGCAGCAACACACCCCGGGCCGGGGAGAGTGAGCAGTTCTTC
CASSNTPRAGESEQFF
>TRBJ2-2|TRBD2|many|TRBV5-1
TGCGCCAGCAGTAGCGGGGGGGCGAACACCGGGGAGCTGTTTTTT
CASSSGGANTGELFF
>TRBJ1-2|-|many|TRBV6-2/TRBV6-3
TGTGCCAGCAGCAAAGACGGCCTCACTTACTATGGCTACACCTTC
CASSKDGLTYYGYTF
>TRBJ2-1|-|many|TRBV12-3/TRBV12-4
TGTGCCAGCAGTTTGGACCCCAGGGGCAATGAGCAGTTCTTC
CASSLDPRGNEQFF
>TRBJ1-1|-|-|TRBV20-1
TGCAGTGCTAGGCGGGGGGCCGTGAACACTGAAACTTACTTT
CSARRGAVNTETYF
>TRBJ1-1|-|many|TRBV12-3/TRBV12-4
TGTGCCAGCAGGCTAGGGGGCACTGAAGCTTTCTTT
CASRLGGTEAFF
>TRBJ2-7|-|many|TRBV20-1
TGCAGTGCTAGAGACCCCGGGCCCCGAGCCCACGAGCAGTACTTC
CSARDPGPRAHEQYF
>TRBJ2-1|-|-|TRBV11-2
TGTGCCAGCATCCGCGGAACGGGCTCCTACAATGAGCAGTTCTTC
CASIRGTGSYNEQFF
>TRBJ2-1|-|few|TRBV28
TGTGCCAGCAGTCTCCCTAGTGGGCGGAACAATGAGCAGTTCTTC
CASSLPSGRNNEQFF
>TRBJ1-2|-|many|TRBV29-1
TGCAGCGTCCGGGACTCCCCAAAGCCTTACGGTGGCTACACCTTC
CSVRDSPKPYGGYTF
>TRBJ2-7|-|-|TRBV20-1
TGCAGTGCTAGAGATTTGGCCGAGCAGTACTTC
CSARDLAEQYF
>TRBJ2-7|TRBD2|many|TRBV5-1
TGCGCCAGCAGCTTCGGGACTAGCGGGACCCCGAGCTCCTACGAGCAGTACTTC
CASSFGTSGTPSSYEQYF
>TRBJ2-5|TRBD2|-|TRBV20-1
TGCAGTGCGAAGTTTACCGGGACTAGCGGGAGTTGGAAGACCCAGTACTTC
CSAKFTGTSGSWKTQYF
>TRBJ2-3|-|few|TRBV28
TGTGCCAGCAGTTCCGCCCGACCAGATACGCAGTATTTT
CASSSARPDTQYF
>TRBJ2-7|-|many|TRBV10-3
TGTGCCATCAGCGAAGGGGTTGGGTACGAGCAGTACTTC
CAISEGVGYEQYF
>TRBJ2-1|TRBD2|many|TRBV11-2
TGTGCCAGCAGCGCCCGACTAGCGGGAGACAACAATGAGCAGTTCTTC
CASSARLAGDNNEQFF
>TRBJ2-1|TRBD2|few|TRBV7-6
TGTGCCAGCAGCCCGGGACTAGCGGGGGGGATTGAGCAGTTCTTC
CASSPGLAGGIEQFF
>TRBJ1-1|-|many|TRBV6-2/TRBV6-3
TGTGCCAGCAGTTACGGCCGGCGGGACACTGAAGCTTTCTTT
CASSYGRRDTEAFF
>TRBJ1-5|TRBD1|-|TRBV20-1
TGCAGTGCCCAGGACAGGGACAATCAGCCCCAGCATTTT
CSAQDRDNQPQHF
>TRBJ1-2|-|-|TRBV7-9
TGTGCCAGCAGCTTAGCGTCTGCAGGGGTAGCTAACTATGGCTACACCTTC
CASSLASAGVANYGYTF
>TRBJ1-1|-|few|TRBV4-1
TGCGCCAGCAGCCACCTTCAGGGTGGTACTGAAGCTTTCTTT
CASSHLQGGTEAFF
>TRBJ2-1|-|many|TRBV29-1
TGCAGCGCGGGGGGACAGGCCTACAATGAGCAGTTCTTC
CSAGGQAYNEQFF
>TRBJ2-1|-|many|TRBV7-2
TGTGCCAGCAGCTTAGTAGGTCTAGCTCTTGCGCAGTTCTTC
CASSLVGLALAQFF
>TRBJ1-5|-|many|TRBV10-3
TGTGCCATCAGTGAGACAGACAATCAGCCCCAGCATTTT
CAISETDNQPQHF
>TRBJ1-2|-|many|TRBV10-3
TGTGCCATCAGTGGAGGGGGGAAGGACTATGGCTACACCTTC
CAISGGGKDYGYTF
>TRBJ2-2|-|-|TRBV20-1
TGCAGTGCCCAGCCTGGGATCGACACCGGGGAGCTGTTTTTT
CSAQPGIDTGELFF
>TRBJ1-1|-|many|TRBV10-3
TGTGCCATCAGTGAGATTACCCTCTCTGGAGGCAGGGTCAACGCTGAAGCTTTCTTT
CAISEITLSGGRVNAEAFF
>TRBJ1-1|-|-|TRBV20-1
TGCAGTGCCACGAGAGGAGGGATCACTGAAGCTTTCTTT
CSATRGGITEAFF
>TRBJ2-7|TRBD1|-|TRBV5-1
TGCGCCAGCAGCAGGTTAACCGGACAGGCCGCCTACGAGCAGTACTTC
CASSRLTGQAAYEQYF
>TRBJ1-5|TRBD1|-|TRBV20-1
TGCAGTGCCCCTCGGGGACAGGGAAGAGGAAGCAATCAGCCCCAGCATTTT
CSAPRGQGRGSNQPQHF
>TRBJ1-4|TRBD1|many|TRBV7-9
TGTGCCAGCAGCACACGGACAGGGGGAGAAAAACTGTTTTTT
CASSTRTGGEKLFF
>TRBJ2-7|TRBD1|many|TRBV12-3/TRBV12-4
TGTGCCAGCAGTCTACGGACAGGGTATTTTAACGAGCAGTACTTC
CASSLRTGYFNEQYF
>TRBJ2-1|TRBD2|many|TRBV24-1
TGTGCCACCAGTGATCCGGTAGCGGGATCCCCCAATGAGCAGTTCTTC
CATSDPVAGSPNEQFF
>TRBJ2-7|-|few|TRBV27
TGTGCCAGCAAGGAAAAAAACTCCTACGAGCAGTACTTC
CASKEKNSYEQYF
>TRBJ2-4|-|few|TRBV5-1
TGCGCCAGCAGCTTCGGTGGCGGGAAAGTAGCCAAAAACATTCAGTACTTC
CASSFGGGKVAKNIQYF
>TRBJ2-1|TRBD2|-|TRBV11-3
TGTGCCAGCAGCAGGCCCGGGCTAGCGGGAGTTGAGCAGTTCTTC
CASSRPGLAGVEQFF
>TRBJ2-7|-|many|TRBV3-1
TGTGCCAGCAGCCAAGATGGTCGAGGGATCGACGAGCAGTACTTC
CASSQDGRGIDEQYF
>TRBJ1-2|-|few|TRBV12-3/TRBV12-4
TGTGCCAGCAGACAAGCCGGGACAAAGAACTATGGCTACACCTTC
CASRQAGTKNYGYTF
>TRBJ2-6|-|few|TRBV11-1
TGTGCCAGCAGCTTAGAATCGGGACTGGAGTCTGGGGCCAACGTCCTGACTTTC
CASSLESGLESGANVLTF
>TRBJ1-1|-|many|TRBV6-5
TGTGCCAGCAGTTACAGCGGGCGGGAGCAAACTGAAGCTTTCTTT
CASSYSGREQTEAFF
>TRBJ2-2|-|-|TRBV12-3/TRBV12-4
TGTGCCAGCAGCCGGAGGGGGGGGGCCACCGGGGAGCTGTTTTTT
CASSRRGGATGELFF
>TRBJ2-7|TRBD1|many|TRBV24-1
TGTGCCACCAGTGATTCTTCAGGGGGCGCGAGGAACGAGCAGTACTTC
CATSDSSGGARNEQYF
>TRBJ2-7|-|-|TRBV6-5
TGTGCCAGCAGCCGCGACAGGTACGAGCAGTACTTC
CASSRDRYEQYF